The 6 T cell receptor beta chains below come from one sample, sequenced in a study of T cells in Graves' hyperthyroidism and ophthalmopathy. Regions amplified from RNA transcripts were the TCR beta CDR3 regions. First-round RT-PCR of the TCR CDR3 relied on the HTBI primer set. MiXCR, applied by TCRdb to the multiplex PCR reads, yields one record per CDR3 protein. This sample has over 700,000 distinct CDR3 sequences, with 38% found just once. The sequencing input was blood. The receptors come from a man aged 18 to 35 with Graves' hyperthyroidism.

V is TRBV7-8 and J is TRBJ2-7; maybe TRBD1 (6 bases). V dropped 0 bases and J dropped 5 bases, with 14 bases sitting between them. Looked up from germline, CDR1 is SGHVS and CDR2 is FQNEAQ. CDR3 size: 15 residues. For the CDR3, the DNA is TGTGCCAGCAGCTTAGCCTCAACAGGGTTCAACGAGCAGTACTTC. It encodes CASSLASTGFNEQYF.

Details on this clonotype: This sequence may be a read error, since a much larger clone differs from it by one base. J is TRBJ1-3 and V is TRBV9; D call uncertain. Germline assignment: CDR1 SGDLS and CDR2 YYNGEE. This CDR3 spans 11 amino acids. DNA for the CDR3: TGTGCCAGCGGCGTCCGAAACACCATATATTTT. This translates into CASGVRNTIYF.

Of note for this clonotype: A read error may produce the germline difference seen at one junction end. This rearrangement joins TRBV9 to TRBJ1-1; D is undetermined. The CDR3 is 14 residues long. Germline assignment: CDR1 SGDLS and CDR2 YYNGEE. DNA for the CDR3: TGTGCCGGCAGCGTGCCCCCCTGGGGAGGATGGGCTTTCTTT. Its translation is CAGSVPPWGGWAFF.

This clonotype was counted many times. The genes are TRBV20-1 and TRBJ1-1, with a possible D match to TRBD1 (5 bases). Germline values: CDR1 DFQATT, CDR2 SNEGSKA (reference sequence). This CDR3 has 14 amino acids. Trimming removed 1 base at V and 4 bases at J, with 13 bases between. The CDR3 nucleotides are TGCAGTGCTAGAGTCGGGGCGGGCGCCACTGAAGCTTTCTTT. It encodes CSARVGAGATEAFF.

For this clonotype: This is likely a read error, given that the CDR3 carries no conserved phenylalanine or tryptophan at its end. The limits of the CDR3 on the DNA are not certain, so only TCRdb's listed CDR3 is given. V gene TRBV6-2 or TRBV6-3 combines with J gene TRBJ2-7; the table's TRBD2 call for D was not verified on the DNA. The CDR3 sequence runs 9 residues, both termini included. Germline values: CDR1 MNHEY, CDR2 SVGEGT. CDR3 region: CASVRAVDL.

This clonotype was seen many times. This chain uses TRBV20-1 with TRBJ1-1; D is undetermined. The V and J ends lost 3 bases and 7 bases respectively, with 9 bases between them. The V gene's germline CDR1 is DFQATT and CDR2 SNEGSKA (reference sequence). The CDR3 totals 11 residues. This CDR3 is CSASWAYEAFF. CDR3 sequence (DNA): TGCAGTGCTAGTTGGGCATATGAAGCTTTCTTT.